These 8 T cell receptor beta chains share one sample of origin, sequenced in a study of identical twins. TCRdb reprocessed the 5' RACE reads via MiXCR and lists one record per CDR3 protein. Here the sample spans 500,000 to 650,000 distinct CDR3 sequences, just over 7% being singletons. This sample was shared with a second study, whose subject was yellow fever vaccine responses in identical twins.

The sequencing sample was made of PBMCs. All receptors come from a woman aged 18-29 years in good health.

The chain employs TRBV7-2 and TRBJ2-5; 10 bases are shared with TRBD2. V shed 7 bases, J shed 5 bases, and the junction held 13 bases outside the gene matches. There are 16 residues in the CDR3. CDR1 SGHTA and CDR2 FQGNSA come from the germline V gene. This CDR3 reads CASTDRLAGAGETQYF. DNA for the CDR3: TGTGCCAGCACCGATCGGCTAGCGGGAGCTGGGGAGACCCAGTACTTC.

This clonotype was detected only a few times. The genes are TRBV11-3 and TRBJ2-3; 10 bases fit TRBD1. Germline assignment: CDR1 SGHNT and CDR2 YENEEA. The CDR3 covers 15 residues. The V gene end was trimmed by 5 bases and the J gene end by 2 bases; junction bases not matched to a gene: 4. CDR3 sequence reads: CASSGTGAVTDTQYF. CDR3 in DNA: TGTGCCAGCAGCGGGACAGGGGCGGTCACAGATACGCAGTATTTT.

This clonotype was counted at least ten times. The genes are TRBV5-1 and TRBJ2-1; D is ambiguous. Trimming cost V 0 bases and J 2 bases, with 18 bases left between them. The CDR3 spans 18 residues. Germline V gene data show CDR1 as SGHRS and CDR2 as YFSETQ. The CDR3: CASSLEDYGWTTYNEQFF. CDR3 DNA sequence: TGCGCCAGCAGCTTGGAGGATTACGGCTGGACCACCTACAATGAGCAGTTCTTC.

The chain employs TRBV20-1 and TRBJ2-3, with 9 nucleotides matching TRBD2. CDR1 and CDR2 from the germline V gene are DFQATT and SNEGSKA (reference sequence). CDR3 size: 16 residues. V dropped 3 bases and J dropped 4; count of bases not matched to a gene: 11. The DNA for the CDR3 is TGCAGTGCTAGGTACCTAGCGGGGAGGGCGGCAGATACGCAGTATTTT. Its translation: CSARYLAGRAADTQYF.

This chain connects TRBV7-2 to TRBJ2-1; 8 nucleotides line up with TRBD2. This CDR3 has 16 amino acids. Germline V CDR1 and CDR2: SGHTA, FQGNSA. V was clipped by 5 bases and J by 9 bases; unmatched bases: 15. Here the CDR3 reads CASSPRVSSGRLEQFF. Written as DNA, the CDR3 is TGTGCCAGCAGCCCGCGCGTCTCTAGCGGGCGTCTTGAGCAGTTCTTC.

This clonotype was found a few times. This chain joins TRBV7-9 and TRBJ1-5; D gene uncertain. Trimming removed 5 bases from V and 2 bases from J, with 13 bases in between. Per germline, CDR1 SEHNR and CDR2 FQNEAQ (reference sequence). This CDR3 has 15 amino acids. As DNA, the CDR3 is TGTGCCAGCAGCCCCGGACCTTCGGGCAATCAGCCCCAGCATTTT. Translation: CASSPGPSGNQPQHF.

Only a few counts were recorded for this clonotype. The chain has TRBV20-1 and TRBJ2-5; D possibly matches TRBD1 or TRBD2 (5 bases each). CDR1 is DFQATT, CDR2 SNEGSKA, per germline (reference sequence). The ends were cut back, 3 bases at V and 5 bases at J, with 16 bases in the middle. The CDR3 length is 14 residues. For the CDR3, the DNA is TGCAGTGCTAGGACCTTGAGGGGCCAGGAGACCCAGTACTTC. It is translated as CSARTLRGQETQYF.

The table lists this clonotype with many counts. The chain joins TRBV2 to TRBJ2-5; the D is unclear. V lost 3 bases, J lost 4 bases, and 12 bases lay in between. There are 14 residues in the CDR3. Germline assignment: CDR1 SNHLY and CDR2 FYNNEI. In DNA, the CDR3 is TGTGCCAGCAGTGATCGACGGGTTGGAGAGACCCAGTACTTC. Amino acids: CASSDRRVGETQYF.